The T cell receptor (beta chain) under discussion was sequenced for a study of response to subunit inactivated influenza vaccine. TCRdb redid the calling of the RT-PCR reads with MiXCR, one entry per CDR3 protein. The sample has 500,000 to 600,000 distinct CDR3 sequences, around 15% seen once; the top ten hold roughly 11%. Study-level findings and limits: A suggestion made by the authors is that each seasonal influenza vaccination recruits few new T cells.

This clonotype has only a few counts. Its antigen is unknown. The germline CDR1 and CDR2 sequences are ENHRY and SYGVKD. The CDR3 sequence is 11 residues long. The germline V and J ends were trimmed by 3 bases and 3 bases, with 3 bases remaining between them. This sample comprised PBMCs from blood, obtained 11 to 12 days after vaccination. This TCR was sampled from a man aged 50-59 years who received an inactivated influenza vaccine. V usage is TRBV10-3 and J usage is TRBJ2-7; no clear D. The CDR3 DNA sequence: TGTGCCATCAGTGACGGCTACGAGCAGTACTTC. As protein: CAISDGYEQYF.